The present entry profiles one TCR beta chain with its context. Enrolled through a virtual design, the participants were between roughly 18 and 89 years of age and came from about two dozen US areas. Which cohort a participant joined came from the clinical history participants gave. The data were taken from a study of blood T cell repertoires in COVID-19. Overall study: From T cells, B-cell-depleted T cells, or PBMCs came the material, which was cDNA or gDNA.

Study processing details: Amplification of reference gene primers was used by the study to estimate nucleated cell counts. The assay was immunoSEQ multiplex PCR, and TCRdb's table has in-frame clones only and misses some. V and J calls and clone size are as listed in that table; D and trimming were resolved from the DNA. Among under 300,000 clones listed, around nine tenths were seen once. The CDR3 contains 14 residues. Trimming took 7 bases from V and 5 from J; bases not matched to a gene: 7. Germline V gives CDR1 LNHDA, CDR2 SQIVND (reference sequence). The receptor's source is a woman aged 45-59 years who had recovered from COVID-19. This sequence joins TRBV19 and TRBJ1-4, with TRBD1 matching over 7 bases. The sample was PBMCs or T cells enriched from blood (not recorded which). The CDR3 coding sequence is TGTGCCAGTACCCTCGGGACAGACAATGAAAAACTGTTTTTT. It translates to CASTLGTDNEKLFF.